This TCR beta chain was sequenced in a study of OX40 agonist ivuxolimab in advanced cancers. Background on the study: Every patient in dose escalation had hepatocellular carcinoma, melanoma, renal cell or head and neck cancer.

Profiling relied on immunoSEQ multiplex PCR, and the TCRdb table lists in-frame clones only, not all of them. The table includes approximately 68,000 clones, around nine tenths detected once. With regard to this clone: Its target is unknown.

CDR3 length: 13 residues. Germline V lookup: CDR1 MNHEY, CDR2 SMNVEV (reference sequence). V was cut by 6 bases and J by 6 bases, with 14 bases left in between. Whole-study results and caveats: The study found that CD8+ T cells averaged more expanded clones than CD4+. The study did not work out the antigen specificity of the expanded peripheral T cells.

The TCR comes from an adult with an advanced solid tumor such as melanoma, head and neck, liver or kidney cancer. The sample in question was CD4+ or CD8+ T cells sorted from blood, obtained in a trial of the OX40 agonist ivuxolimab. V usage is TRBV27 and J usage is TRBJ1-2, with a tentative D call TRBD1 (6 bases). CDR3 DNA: TGTGCCAGCAGGCTAGGGGGGGGCCATGGCTACACCTTC. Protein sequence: CASRLGGGHGYTF.